This TCR beta chain was sequenced for a study of control samples from healthy donors and cancer patients (dated by TCRdb to 2018 to 2020). Taken from the germline V gene (reference sequence), the CDR1 and CDR2 loops are SEHNR and FQNEAQ. Trimming removed 5 bases from V and 1 base from J; the gene matches leave 13 bases unexplained. From the cysteine up to the phenylalanine, the CDR3 has a length of 17 residues. The retained sequence is limited to the CDR3, 51 bases, with the frame set at the first base. A word on this clone: The target of this receptor is not known. Qualities for individual bases were not recorded, and no much larger clone is one base off.

The receptor library was made with the immunoSEQ multiplex PCR assay. TCRdb re-hosts the immuneACCESS table, in-frame sequences only. Its copies lack some clones; in the studies checked, an unresolved V gene accounts for under half of them, and the cause for the rest is not known. In this sample the table shows approximately 100,000 clones, 90% of which occur a single time. The ten largest clones capture over 3% of the sample. The receptor was derived from a woman under 30 in good health. Material: blood. This chain joins TRBV7-9 to TRBJ1-1; TRBD1 agrees with 7 junctional bases. The nucleotide sequence is given as TGTGCCAGCAGCCCCTCGTGGCCGACAGGGCCGAACACTGAAGCTTTCTTT. It encodes CASSPSWPTGPNTEAFF. The full variable domain, completed from the reference TRBV7-9 and TRBJ1-1 proteins outside the CDR3, reads DTGVSQNPRHKITKRGQNVTFRCDPISEHNRLYWYRQTLGQGPEFLTYFQNEAQLEKSRLLSDRFSAERPKGSFSTLEIQRTEQGDSAMYLCASSPSWPTGPNTEAFFGQGTRLTVV.